This T cell receptor (beta chain) stems from a study of beta chain features in type 1 diabetes. All of the isolated RNA was reverse transcribed, so expressed TCRB transcripts were sequenced. This table comes from immunoSEQ multiplex PCR, and its TCRdb copy is limited to in-frame clones, with some not included. The sample lists about 410,000 clones, about 14% occurring once. Study-wide findings and caveats: Reduced insertions and increased deletions marked VDJ junctions in type 1 diabetes patients.

Germline lookup yields CDR1 SGDLS and CDR2 YYNGEE. The CDR3 runs 16 residues. V dropped 2 bases and J dropped 7; count of bases not matched to a gene: 13. This clone came up a few times. Its antigen remains unknown. This chain uses TRBV9 with TRBJ2-3, with TRBD2 matching over 7 bases. The sample taken for sequencing was naive CD4+ T cells from blood. The sequence came from a man younger than 40 in good health. The CDR3, as DNA: TGTGCCAGCAGCGTGGCCGGGGAACCGGGGGGTTATACGCAGTATTTT. Amino acid sequence: CASSVAGEPGGYTQYF.